Shown below are 24 T cell receptor beta chains from a single sample sequenced in a study of blood T cell repertoires in COVID-19. Using immunoSEQ multiplex PCR, the repertoire was profiled, and TCRdb retains in-frame clones only, with some absent. The table records roughly 130,000 clones, about 88% of them present only once. The sequencing sample was made of peripheral blood. Source of these receptors: a middle-aged man with active COVID-19.

This sequence joins TRBV5-4 and TRBJ2-5; D may be TRBD1 (7 bases). Germline CDR1 is SGHNT and CDR2 is YYREEE (reference sequence). The CDR3 loop spans 12 amino acids. V was cut by 10 bases and J by 2 bases, with 12 bases left in between. The CDR3 sequence: CAAGQIQETQYF. For the CDR3, the DNA is TGTGCCGCGGGACAGATACAAGAGACCCAGTACTTC.

Worth noting for this clone: The same CDR3 arises from other DNA sequences in this sample as well. This chain links TRBV12-5 with TRBJ2-7; 11 positions agree with TRBD2. The CDR3 has 17 amino acids. Trimming at V came to 2 bases and at J to 4 bases, leaving 10 bases not matched to a gene. Germline V CDR1 and CDR2: LGHNT, FRNRAP. The CDR3 nucleotides read TGTGCTAGTGGTTTGTCATATAGCGGGGGGGGTCTGTACGAGCAGTACTTC. Its translation is CASGLSYSGGGLYEQYF.

The chain uses TRBV7-3 and TRBJ2-2; D is undetermined. The CDR3 runs 14 residues. V lost 6 bases to trimming and J lost 7 bases, with 15 bases between them. Germline V gene lookup returns CDR1 SGHTA and CDR2 FQGTGA. This CDR3 reads CASRIGTAYGELFF. CDR3 sequence (DNA): TGTGCCAGCAGGATCGGTACAGCTTACGGGGAGCTGTTTTTT.

J is TRBJ1-5 and V is TRBV6-1; TRBD1 might be the D (5 bases). In germline, CDR1 is MNHNS, CDR2 SASEGT. Trimming stripped 4 bases from V and 5 bases from J, with 18 bases between. The CDR3 consists of 16 residues. The CDR3 spells CASSGRDSPVHQPQHF. The CDR3 region has the DNA TGTGCCAGCAGTGGCCGGGACTCTCCCGTTCATCAGCCCCAGCATTTT.

The chain uses TRBV7-8 and TRBJ1-6, with a tentative D call TRBD1 (5 bases). Trimming cost V 2 bases and J 11 bases, with 10 bases left between them. The CDR3 covers 13 residues. Germline loops: CDR1 SGHVS, CDR2 FQNEAQ. The DNA for the CDR3 is TGTGCCAGCAGCTTACAGGGTCGAACACCCCTCCACTTT. It yields the protein CASSLQGRTPLHF.

The V gene is TRBV7-8, the J gene TRBJ2-7, with TRBD1 identical over 10 bases. The CDR3 is made up of 13 amino acids. J lost 8 bases, V lost 2 bases, and 3 bases had no gene match. Germline values: CDR1 SGHVS, CDR2 FQNEAQ. As DNA, the CDR3 is TGTGCCAGCAGCTTACGGGGACAGGGGCAGCAGTACTTC. It is translated as CASSLRGQGQQYF.

The rearrangement joins TRBV5-1 to TRBJ2-2; 8 nucleotides match TRBD1. Unmatched junction bases numbered 3, after V lost 4 bases and J lost 1 base. There are 15 residues in the CDR3. In germline, CDR1 is SGHRS, CDR2 YFSETQ. CDR3 loop: CASSQTGVNTGELFF. The CDR3 DNA is TGCGCCAGCAGCCAGACAGGGGTGAACACCGGGGAGCTGTTTTTT.

The rearrangement joins TRBV10-3 to TRBJ2-3; 7 bases line up with TRBD2. Germline CDR1 and CDR2: ENHRY and SYGVKD. CDR3 length equals 17 residues. After removal of 0 bases from V and 2 bases from J, the junction contained 8 bases not matched to a gene. In DNA, the CDR3 is TGTGCCATCAGTGAGTCGAACCCAGCGGGATTCACAGATACGCAGTATTTT. This gives the protein CAISESNPAGFTDTQYF.

A few counts support this clone. This chain's CDR3 is CASSPGTAANTGELFF. For the CDR3, the DNA is TGTGCCAGCAGCCCCGGGACTGCCGCGAACACCGGGGAGCTGTTTTTT. This chain connects TRBV7-7 to TRBJ2-2; a weak D match, TRBD2 (6 bases). The ends were cut back, 5 bases at V and 0 bases at J, with 13 bases in the middle. The length of the CDR3 is 16 residues. The germline CDR1 and CDR2 sequences are SSHAT and FNYEAQ (reference sequence).

The chain combines TRBV7-3 with TRBJ1-6, with 10 bases lining up with TRBD1. CDR1 is SGHTA and CDR2 is FQGTGA in the germline V gene. The CDR3 has 15 residues. With 4 bases clipped from V and 10 bases from J, the junction kept 7 bases outside the gene matches. CDR3: CASSSGGTGVSPLHF. Written as DNA, the CDR3 is TGTGCCAGCAGCTCGGGCGGGACAGGGGTCTCACCCCTCCACTTT.

The V gene is TRBV9, the J gene TRBJ1-1, with 8 bases fitting TRBD1. The germline gives CDR1 SGDLS, CDR2 YYNGEE. Unmatched junction bases numbered 5, after V lost 0 bases and J lost 1 base. There are 16 residues in the CDR3. CDR3 amino acids: CASSVDQGAGNTEAFF. The CDR3 DNA follows: TGTGCCAGCAGCGTAGATCAGGGGGCGGGGAACACTGAAGCTTTCTTT.

This chain joins TRBV3-1 (or the pseudogene TRBV3-2) and TRBJ1-6, with D possibly matching TRBD1 (6 bases). Deletions cut 0 bases from V and 14 bases from J, with 14 bases between. Germline values: CDR1 LGHDT, CDR2 YNNKEL (reference sequence). CDR3 size: 14 residues. The CDR3 here is CASSQDSWTDSLHF. The CDR3 region has the DNA TGTGCCAGCAGCCAAGATTCTTGGACAGACTCCCTCCACTTT.

The chain has TRBV7-6 and TRBJ2-3; TRBD2 agrees at 9 bases. CDR1 and CDR2 (germline): SGHVS, FNYEAQ. The J segment lost 2 bases and the V segment lost 1 base, leaving 4 bases of the junction unmatched. The CDR3 runs 16 residues. The CDR3 here is CASSLVAGGLTDTQYF. CDR3 DNA sequence: TGTGCCAGCAGCTTAGTGGCGGGGGGGCTCACAGATACGCAGTATTTT. Together with reference TRBV7-6 and TRBJ2-3, the CDR3 gives the full variable domain: GAGVSQSPRYKVTKRGQDVALRCDPISGHVSLYWYRQALGQGPEFLTYFNYEAQQDKSGLPNDRFSAERPEGSISTLTIQRTEQRDSAMYRCASSLVAGGLTDTQYFGPGTRLTVL.

J is TRBJ2-2 and V is TRBV10-2; 7 positions agree with TRBD1. The CDR3 length is 14 residues. From germline, CDR1 is WSHSY and CDR2 SAAADI. Unmatched junction bases numbered 4, after V lost 3 bases and J lost 6 bases. In DNA form, the CDR3 reads TGCGCCAGCAGTGAAGCCAGGGGGTCCGGGGAGCTGTTTTTT. Translation: CASSEARGSGELFF.

The chain combines TRBV27 with TRBJ1-2, with D perhaps matching TRBD1 (5 bases). Per the germline V gene, CDR1 is MNHEY and CDR2 is SMNVEV (reference sequence). V lost 5 bases to trimming and J lost 3 bases, with 16 bases between them. The CDR3 sequence is 15 residues long. The DNA for the CDR3 is TGTGCCAGCAGTCTTTCCATGGGACTACACTATGGCTACACCTTC. It translates to CASSLSMGLHYGYTF.

The chain has TRBV3-1 (or the pseudogene TRBV3-2) and TRBJ1-2; no clear D gene. Trimming left V 6 bases short and J 7 bases short, with 15 bases between. This CDR3 is 13 amino acids long. Germline V gene sequence: CDR1 LGHDT, CDR2 YNNKEL (reference sequence). Here the CDR3 DNA reads TGTGCCAGCAGTGGGCCCCTGAAACTTGGCTACACCTTC. Translation: CASSGPLKLGYTF.

The chain uses TRBV19 and TRBJ1-5; D possibly corresponds to TRBD1 (5 bases). CDR1 and CDR2 (germline): LNHDA, SQIVND (reference sequence). V was trimmed by 5 bases and J by 1 base, leaving 18 bases between them. The length of the CDR3 is 17 residues. CDR3 amino acids: CASSRGGDGYSNQPQHF. CDR3 nucleotides: TGTGCCAGTAGTCGAGGAGGGGACGGATACAGCAATCAGCCCCAGCATTTT.

The V call is TRBV30, the J call TRBJ1-3; D remains ambiguous. Germline V gene data show CDR1 as GTSNPN and CDR2 as SVGIG (reference sequence). The CDR3 consists of 11 residues. V lost 4 bases and J lost 7, with 8 bases in between. The CDR3 spells CAWTRSNTIYF. CDR3 bases: TGTGCCTGGACTAGGAGTAACACCATATATTTT.

The chain has TRBV5-1 and TRBJ2-7; 7 nucleotides line up with TRBD2. Germline V CDR1 and CDR2: SGHRS, YFSETQ. J was trimmed by 4 bases and V by 2 bases; bases with no gene match: 6. The CDR3 is 14 residues long. Written as DNA, the CDR3 is TGCGCCAGCAGCTTAGGGAGGGGATCATACGAGCAGTACTTC. It translates to CASSLGRGSYEQYF.

CDR3 sequence reads: CASSEPQVNTEAFF. CDR3 DNA: TGCGCCAGCAGTGAGCCACAGGTGAACACTGAAGCTTTCTTT. The chain recombines TRBV10-2 with TRBJ1-1; tentative D call: TRBD1 (5 bases). CDR1 and CDR2 from the germline V gene are WSHSY and SAAADI. The CDR3 sequence is 14 residues long. Trimming shortened V by 2 bases and J by 0 bases, and 7 bases separated the two germline ends.

The J gene is TRBJ2-3, the V gene TRBV7-6; 10 nucleotides align to TRBD1. The V and J ends lost 2 bases and 0 bases, in that order; junction bases with no gene match: 8. The CDR3 is made up of 18 amino acids. Germline-derived CDR1 and CDR2 are SGHVS and FNYEAQ. The DNA of the CDR3 is TGTGCCAGCAGCTTATTCGGGACAGGGGCCTATAGCACAGATACGCAGTATTTT. The encoded protein is CASSLFGTGAYSTDTQYF.

CDR3 DNA sequence: TGTGCCAGCAGCCCAGGCGGGGGGCTTGAGACCCAGTACTTC. It codes for CASSPGGGLETQYF. V and J are TRBV7-9 and TRBJ2-5; TRBD2 matches 8 bases. The CDR3 has 14 amino acids. The junction had 7 bases not matched to a gene; V was cut back by 5 bases and J by 5 bases. Germline V gene sequence: CDR1 SEHNR, CDR2 FQNEAQ (reference sequence).

The chain is built from TRBV19 and TRBJ2-5; 8 bases fit TRBD1. V was pared by 8 bases and J by 2 bases, with 10 bases of the junction left unmatched. Germline assignment: CDR1 LNHDA and CDR2 SQIVND (reference sequence). There are 15 residues in the CDR3. The CDR3 DNA follows: TGTGCCAGTTCGACAGGGGAATCTGGTCAAGAGACCCAGTACTTC. It translates to CASSTGESGQETQYF.

V is TRBV3-1 (or the pseudogene TRBV3-2) and J is TRBJ2-3; D is unclear. The CDR3 has 14 amino acids. V shed 8 bases and J shed 7 bases, with 19 bases lying between them. The germline V gene has CDR1 LGHDT and CDR2 YNNKEL (reference sequence). CDR3 coding DNA: TGTGCCAGCTCGAGTAGCTACGTTCGACATACGCAGTATTTT. Translating gives CASSSSYVRHTQYF.